A selection of T cell receptor beta chains follows, all from one sample in a study of blood T cell repertoires in COVID-19. The method was immunoSEQ multiplex PCR; TCRdb's version includes in-frame clones alone and lacks a portion of them. The sample consists of approximately 350,000 clones, about nine tenths of them appearing once. The sample comprised peripheral blood. The receptors derive from a woman in her 70s with COVID-19, enrolled during active disease. Both conserved end residues are part of each CDR3. Fields, in order: D gene, V gene, clone size, J gene, CDR3 DNA, CDR3 protein. D genes are given only for firm matches. Clone size is given for some rows only: seen once, a few or many times, or a class if the clone is expanded.

d_gene: TRBD1
v_gene: TRBV5-1
abundance: -
j_gene: TRBJ1-4
CDR3nt: TGCGCCAGCAGCTTGGTCCCAGGACAGGGGAATGAAAAACTGTTTTTT
CDR3aa: CASSLVPGQGNEKLFF

d_gene: TRBD2
v_gene: TRBV6-1
abundance: -
j_gene: TRBJ2-2
CDR3nt: TGTGCCAGCAGTGAAACCCTTCTAGCGGGGGCTCACACCGGGGAGCTGTTTTTT
CDR3aa: CASSETLLAGAHTGELFF

d_gene: -
v_gene: TRBV4-2
abundance: -
j_gene: TRBJ2-2
CDR3nt: TGTGCCAGCAGCCAAGATGCCGGGAACACCGGGGAGCTGTTTTTT
CDR3aa: CASSQDAGNTGELFF

d_gene: TRBD1
v_gene: TRBV28
abundance: -
j_gene: TRBJ2-3
CDR3nt: TGTGCCAGCAGTTCATCCTTCAGGGGGCTCGGGACAGATACGCAGTATTTT
CDR3aa: CASSSSFRGLGTDTQYF

d_gene: TRBD2
v_gene: TRBV7-2
abundance: -
j_gene: TRBJ2-5
CDR3nt: TGTGCCAGCAGCCTATTCCAAGCGGGGGAGCAAGAGACCCAGTACTTC
CDR3aa: CASSLFQAGEQETQYF

d_gene: -
v_gene: TRBV5-4
abundance: -
j_gene: TRBJ2-5
CDR3nt: TGTGCCAGCAGCTTGGTTGCGGAGACCCAGTACTTC
CDR3aa: CASSLVAETQYF

d_gene: -
v_gene: TRBV4-2
abundance: -
j_gene: TRBJ1-3
CDR3nt: TGTGCCAGCAGCCAAGCCGTCCGGTCGTCTGGAAACACCATATATTTT
CDR3aa: CASSQAVRSSGNTIYF

d_gene: -
v_gene: TRBV30
abundance: -
j_gene: TRBJ1-1
CDR3nt: TGTGCCTGGAGTGAGGGGACACTGAACACTGAAGCTTTCTTT
CDR3aa: CAWSEGTLNTEAFF

d_gene: TRBD2
v_gene: TRBV27
abundance: once
j_gene: TRBJ2-3
CDR3nt: TGTGCCAGCAGTTTATCGCGAGGACTAGCGGGAGATACGCAGTATTTT
CDR3aa: CASSLSRGLAGDTQYF

d_gene: -
v_gene: TRBV9
abundance: -
j_gene: TRBJ2-5
CDR3nt: TGTGCCAGCAGCGGAGGGCTAGAAGAGACCCAGTACTTC
CDR3aa: CASSGGLEETQYF

d_gene: -
v_gene: TRBV6-1
abundance: -
j_gene: TRBJ1-3
CDR3nt: TGTGCCAGCAGTGAGATCCACTTCTCTGGAAACACCATATATTTT
CDR3aa: CASSEIHFSGNTIYF

d_gene: -
v_gene: TRBV6-1
abundance: -
j_gene: TRBJ1-1
CDR3nt: TGTGCCAGCAGTGAAATCAGGCTCGGCAGCATTGAAGCTTTCTTT
CDR3aa: CASSEIRLGSIEAFF

d_gene: -
v_gene: TRBV7-6
abundance: -
j_gene: TRBJ1-1
CDR3nt: TGTGCCAGCAGCCCCGAACCGACCGGGACTGGCCTCACTGAAGCTTTCTTT
CDR3aa: CASSPEPTGTGLTEAFF

d_gene: TRBD1
v_gene: TRBV6-2/TRBV6-3
abundance: -
j_gene: TRBJ1-1
CDR3nt: TGTGCCAGCAGTTACCGGGACAGGGCTGAAGCTTTCTTT
CDR3aa: CASSYRDRAEAFF

d_gene: -
v_gene: TRBV9
abundance: few
j_gene: TRBJ1-3
CDR3nt: TGTGCCAGCAGCGTACAGGGGGGAAACACCATATATTTT
CDR3aa: CASSVQGGNTIYF

d_gene: TRBD1
v_gene: TRBV5-1
abundance: -
j_gene: TRBJ2-2
CDR3nt: TGCGCCAGCAGCAGGGAGATCGTACAGGGGGCAGGCACCGGGGAGCTGTTTTTT
CDR3aa: CASSREIVQGAGTGELFF

d_gene: -
v_gene: TRBV4-3
abundance: -
j_gene: TRBJ1-4
CDR3nt: TGCGCCAGCAGCCAAGATCGGGTCCCTAATGAAAAACTGTTTTTT
CDR3aa: CASSQDRVPNEKLFF

d_gene: -
v_gene: TRBV7-9
abundance: -
j_gene: TRBJ2-7
CDR3nt: TGTGCCAGCAGTCAGGACAGACGCGGGTACGAGCAGTACTTC
CDR3aa: CASSQDRRGYEQYF

d_gene: -
v_gene: TRBV6-1
abundance: once
j_gene: TRBJ1-1
CDR3nt: TGTGCCAGCAGTGAAATTGACAGGCAGAACACTGAAGCTTTCTTT
CDR3aa: CASSEIDRQNTEAFF

d_gene: -
v_gene: TRBV6-2/TRBV6-3
abundance: -
j_gene: TRBJ1-6
CDR3nt: TGTGCCAGCAGACCTACCCCGGGGGGAATTATTACCAATTCACCCCTCCACTTT
CDR3aa: CASRPTPGGIITNSPLHF

d_gene: TRBD2
v_gene: TRBV2
abundance: -
j_gene: TRBJ2-5
CDR3nt: TGTGCCAGCAGTAGCGGGGGTGATCAAGAGACCCAGTACTTC
CDR3aa: CASSSGGDQETQYF

d_gene: -
v_gene: TRBV11-2
abundance: -
j_gene: TRBJ1-5
CDR3nt: TGTGCCAGCAGCAGAACACAGGGCAGCGGCCAGCCCCAGCATTTT
CDR3aa: CASSRTQGSGQPQHF

d_gene: -
v_gene: TRBV13
abundance: -
j_gene: TRBJ2-3
CDR3nt: TGTGCCAGCAGCTTATGGGGAGGCACAGATACGCAGTATTTT
CDR3aa: CASSLWGGTDTQYF

d_gene: -
v_gene: TRBV6-4
abundance: -
j_gene: TRBJ1-1
CDR3nt: TGTGCCAGCAGTGTTCAGGCAGGCGCTGAAGCTTTCTTT
CDR3aa: CASSVQAGAEAFF

d_gene: -
v_gene: TRBV28
abundance: -
j_gene: TRBJ2-3
CDR3nt: TGTGTCTCGGGGTTCACAGATACGCAGTATTTT
CDR3aa: CVSGFTDTQYF

d_gene: -
v_gene: TRBV10-3
abundance: once
j_gene: TRBJ2-2
CDR3nt: TGTGCCGCCAGGGCCACAGACCACACCGGGGAGCTGTTTTTT
CDR3aa: CAARATDHTGELFF

d_gene: -
v_gene: TRBV3-1/TRBV3-2
abundance: -
j_gene: TRBJ2-3
CDR3nt: TGTGCCAGCAGCCAGACAGGCGGCTACACAGATACGCAGTATTTT
CDR3aa: CASSQTGGYTDTQYF

d_gene: -
v_gene: TRBV5-8
abundance: -
j_gene: TRBJ1-3
CDR3nt: TGTGCCAGCAGCTTGGCTGGGGGGAGCGGAAACACCATATATTTT
CDR3aa: CASSLAGGSGNTIYF

d_gene: -
v_gene: TRBV18
abundance: -
j_gene: TRBJ1-1
CDR3nt: TGTGCCAGCTCACCGAGAGGAGTTGAAGCTTTCTTT
CDR3aa: CASSPRGVEAFF

d_gene: -
v_gene: TRBV5-1
abundance: once
j_gene: TRBJ1-1
CDR3nt: TGCGCCAGCAGCTTCTACCCGGGACAATTGAACACTGAAGCTTTCTTT
CDR3aa: CASSFYPGQLNTEAFF

d_gene: TRBD2
v_gene: TRBV11-1
abundance: -
j_gene: TRBJ2-3
CDR3nt: TGTGCCAGCAGCTTACGGCGGGCGGGGGGCACAGATACGCAGTATTTT
CDR3aa: CASSLRRAGGTDTQYF

d_gene: -
v_gene: TRBV3-1/TRBV3-2
abundance: few
j_gene: TRBJ1-6
CDR3nt: TGTGCCAGCAGCCAAGGAGGCCTTTCACCCCTCCACTTT
CDR3aa: CASSQGGLSPLHF

d_gene: TRBD1
v_gene: TRBV29-1
abundance: -
j_gene: TRBJ2-1
CDR3nt: TGCAGTGCCCAGGGGGCCAATGAGCAGTTCTTC
CDR3aa: CSAQGANEQFF

d_gene: -
v_gene: TRBV7-2
abundance: -
j_gene: TRBJ2-3
CDR3nt: TGTGCCAGCAGCTCCCCATCGGCAGATACGCAGTATTTT
CDR3aa: CASSSPSADTQYF

d_gene: -
v_gene: TRBV19
abundance: -
j_gene: TRBJ1-2
CDR3nt: TGTGCCGCTCACAGGGTTCGCTATGGCTACACCTTC
CDR3aa: CAAHRVRYGYTF

d_gene: TRBD1
v_gene: TRBV5-6
abundance: -
j_gene: TRBJ1-4
CDR3nt: TGTGCCAGCAGCTTTACCGGGACAGGGAATGAAAAACTGTTTTTT
CDR3aa: CASSFTGTGNEKLFF

d_gene: TRBD1
v_gene: TRBV7-9
abundance: -
j_gene: TRBJ1-4
CDR3nt: TGTGCCAGCTCACAGGGGTCCGGTGAAAAACTGTTTTTT
CDR3aa: CASSQGSGEKLFF

d_gene: -
v_gene: TRBV2
abundance: -
j_gene: TRBJ2-2
CDR3nt: TGTGCCAGCGTTTCAGAGGCGAACACCGGGGAGCTGTTTTTT
CDR3aa: CASVSEANTGELFF

d_gene: -
v_gene: TRBV4-2
abundance: -
j_gene: TRBJ2-1
CDR3nt: TGTGCCAGCAGCACCCCGGGAAATGGGGACAATGAGCAGTTCTTC
CDR3aa: CASSTPGNGDNEQFF

d_gene: -
v_gene: TRBV18
abundance: -
j_gene: TRBJ1-3
CDR3nt: TGTGCCAGCTCACCTCCATCCGCAGGCGTCTCTGGAAACACCATATATTTT
CDR3aa: CASSPPSAGVSGNTIYF